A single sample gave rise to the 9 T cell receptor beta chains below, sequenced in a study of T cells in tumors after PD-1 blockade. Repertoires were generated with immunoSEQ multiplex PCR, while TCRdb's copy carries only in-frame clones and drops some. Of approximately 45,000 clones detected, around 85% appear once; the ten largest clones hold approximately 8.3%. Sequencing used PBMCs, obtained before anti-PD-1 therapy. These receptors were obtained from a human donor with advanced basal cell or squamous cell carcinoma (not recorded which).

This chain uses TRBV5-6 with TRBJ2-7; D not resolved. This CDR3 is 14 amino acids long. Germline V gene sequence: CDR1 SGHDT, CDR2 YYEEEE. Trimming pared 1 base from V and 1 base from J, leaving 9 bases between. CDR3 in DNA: TGTGCCAGCAGCTTGAGGCCGATATCCTACGAGCAGTACTTC. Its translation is CASSLRPISYEQYF.

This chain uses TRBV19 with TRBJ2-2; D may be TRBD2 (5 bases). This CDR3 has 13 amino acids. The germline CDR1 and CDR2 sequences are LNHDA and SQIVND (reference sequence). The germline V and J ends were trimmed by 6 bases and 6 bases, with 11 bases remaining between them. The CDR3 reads CASRPLGPGELFF. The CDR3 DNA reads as TGTGCCAGTAGACCACTAGGACCCGGGGAGCTGTTTTTT.

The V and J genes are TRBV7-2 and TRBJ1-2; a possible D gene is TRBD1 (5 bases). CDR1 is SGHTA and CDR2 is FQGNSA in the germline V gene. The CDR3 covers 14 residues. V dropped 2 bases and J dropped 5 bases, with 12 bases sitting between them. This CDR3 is CASSLYGATYGYTF. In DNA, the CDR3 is TGTGCCAGCAGCTTATACGGGGCCACGTATGGCTACACCTTC. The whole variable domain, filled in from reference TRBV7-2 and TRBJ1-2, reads GAGVSQSPSNKVTEKGKDVELRCDPISGHTALYWYRQSLGQGLEFLIYFQGNSAPDKSGLPSDRFSAERTGGSVSTLTIQRTQQEDSAVYLCASSLYGATYGYTFGSGTRLTVV.

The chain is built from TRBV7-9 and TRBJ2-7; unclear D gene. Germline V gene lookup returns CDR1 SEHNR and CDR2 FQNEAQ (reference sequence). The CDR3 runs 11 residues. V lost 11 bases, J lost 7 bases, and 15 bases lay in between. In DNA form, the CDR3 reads TGTGCCCCGGGTCTCACTAAAGAGCAGTACTTC. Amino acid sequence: CAPGLTKEQYF. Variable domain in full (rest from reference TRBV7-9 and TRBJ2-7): DTGVSQNPRHKITKRGQNVTFRCDPISEHNRLYWYRQTLGQGPEFLTYFQNEAQLEKSRLLSDRFSAERPKGSFSTLEIQRTEQGDSAMYLCAPGLTKEQYFGPGTRLTVT.

The CDR3 bases are TGTGCCAGCAGCCAAATCACAGGAGGTGGCTACACCTTC. Its translation: CASSQITGGGYTF. The chain is built from TRBV12-3 or TRBV12-4 and TRBJ1-2; perhaps TRBD1 as D (5 bases). The CDR3 is made up of 13 amino acids. V was trimmed by 6 bases and J by 7 bases, leaving 15 bases between them.

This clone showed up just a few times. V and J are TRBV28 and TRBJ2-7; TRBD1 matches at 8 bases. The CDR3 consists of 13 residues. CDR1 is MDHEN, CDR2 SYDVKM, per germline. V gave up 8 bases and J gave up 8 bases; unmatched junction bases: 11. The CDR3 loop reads CASLQDREFKQYF. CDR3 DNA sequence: TGTGCCAGCCTTCAGGACAGGGAATTCAAGCAGTACTTC.

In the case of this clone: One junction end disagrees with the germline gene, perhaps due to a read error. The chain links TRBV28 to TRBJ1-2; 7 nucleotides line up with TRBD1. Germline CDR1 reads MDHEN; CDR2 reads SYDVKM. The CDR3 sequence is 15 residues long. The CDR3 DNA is TGTGCCAGCAGTTCCGACATCGGGACAGTGGGAGGCTACATCTTC. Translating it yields CASSSDIGTVGGYIF.

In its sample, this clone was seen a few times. This CDR3 reads CASRPRESAQSTDTQYF. The CDR3 bases are TGTGCCAGCAGGCCCCGGGAGTCAGCGCAAAGCACAGATACGCAGTATTTT. V usage is TRBV7-9 and J usage is TRBJ2-3; TRBD2 is a possible D gene (6 bases). The CDR3 has 17 amino acids. Germline V gene sequence: CDR1 SEHNR, CDR2 FQNEAQ (reference sequence). The V end was cut by 6 bases, the J end by 0 bases, with 19 bases between.

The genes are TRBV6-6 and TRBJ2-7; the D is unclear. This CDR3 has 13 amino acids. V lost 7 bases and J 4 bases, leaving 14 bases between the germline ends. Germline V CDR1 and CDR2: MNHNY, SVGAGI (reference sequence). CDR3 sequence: CASTDRGDYEQYF. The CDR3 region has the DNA TGTGCCAGCACCGACCGTGGGGATTACGAGCAGTACTTC.